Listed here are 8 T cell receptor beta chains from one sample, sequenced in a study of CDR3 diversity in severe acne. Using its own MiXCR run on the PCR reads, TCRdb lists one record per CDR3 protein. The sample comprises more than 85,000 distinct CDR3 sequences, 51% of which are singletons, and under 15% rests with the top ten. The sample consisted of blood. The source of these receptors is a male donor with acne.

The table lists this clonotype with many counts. As DNA, the CDR3 is TGTGCCAGCCTAGGTCCCGGGCCTGAAGCTTTCTTT. Its translation is CASLGPGPEAFF. The chain carries TRBV2 and TRBJ1-1; D gene uncertain. V was cut by 8 bases and J by 6 bases, with 13 bases left in between. The CDR3 has 12 amino acids. In germline, CDR1 is SNHLY, CDR2 FYNNEI.

The CDR3 bases are TGTGCCAGCAGCGCCCCTACGACGGCGTACCAAGAGACCCAGTACTTC. Amino acids: CASSAPTTAYQETQYF. The chain links TRBV9 to TRBJ2-5; D is unresolved. The germline gives CDR1 SGDLS, CDR2 YYNGEE. The CDR3 loop spans 16 amino acids. Deletions cut 3 bases from V and 0 bases from J, with 15 bases between. Combining the CDR3 with reference TRBV9 and TRBJ2-5 gives the whole variable domain DSGVTQTPKHLITATGQRVTLRCSPRSGDLSVYWYQQSLDQGLQFLIQYYNGEERAKGNILERFSAQQFPDLHSELNLSSLELGDSALYFCASSAPTTAYQETQYFGPGTRLLVL.

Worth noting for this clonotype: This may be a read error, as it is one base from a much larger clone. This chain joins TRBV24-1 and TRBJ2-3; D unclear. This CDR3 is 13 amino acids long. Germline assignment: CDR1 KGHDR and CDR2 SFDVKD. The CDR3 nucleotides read TGTGCCACCAGTGGTTATCGAAGAGATATGCAGTATTTT. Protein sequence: CATSGYRRDMQYF.

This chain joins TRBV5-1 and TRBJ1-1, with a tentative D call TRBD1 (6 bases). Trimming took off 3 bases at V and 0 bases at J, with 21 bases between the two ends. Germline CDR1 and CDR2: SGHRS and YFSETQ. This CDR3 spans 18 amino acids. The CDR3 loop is CASSSSQGNRAMNTEAFF. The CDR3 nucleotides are TGCGCCAGCAGCTCCTCTCAGGGAAACAGGGCCATGAACACTGAAGCTTTCTTT.

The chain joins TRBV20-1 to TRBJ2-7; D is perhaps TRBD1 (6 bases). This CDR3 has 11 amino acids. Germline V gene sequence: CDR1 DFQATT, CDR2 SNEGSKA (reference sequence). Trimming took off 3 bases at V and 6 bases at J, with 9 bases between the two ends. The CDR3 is CSASEQGEQYF. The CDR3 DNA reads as TGCAGTGCTAGCGAACAGGGCGAGCAGTACTTC.

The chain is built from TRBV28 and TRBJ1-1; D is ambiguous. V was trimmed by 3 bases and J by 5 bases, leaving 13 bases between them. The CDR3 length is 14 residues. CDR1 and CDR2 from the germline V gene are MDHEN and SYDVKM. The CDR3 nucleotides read TGTGCCAGCAGTTTTAGGGTAGGGAGGACTGAAGCTTTCTTT. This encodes CASSFRVGRTEAFF.

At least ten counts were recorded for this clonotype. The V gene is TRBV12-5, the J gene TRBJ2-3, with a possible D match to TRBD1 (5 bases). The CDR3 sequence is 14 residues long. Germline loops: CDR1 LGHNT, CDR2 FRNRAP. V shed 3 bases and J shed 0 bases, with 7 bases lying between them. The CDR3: CASGFGASTDTQYF. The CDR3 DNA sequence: TGTGCTAGTGGTTTTGGGGCTAGCACAGATACGCAGTATTTT. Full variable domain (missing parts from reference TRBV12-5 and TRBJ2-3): DARVTQTPRHKVTEMGQEVTMRCQPILGHNTVFWYRQTMMQGLELLAYFRNRAPLDDSGMPKDRFSAEMPDATLATLKIQPSEPRDSAVYFCASGFGASTDTQYFGPGTRLTVL.

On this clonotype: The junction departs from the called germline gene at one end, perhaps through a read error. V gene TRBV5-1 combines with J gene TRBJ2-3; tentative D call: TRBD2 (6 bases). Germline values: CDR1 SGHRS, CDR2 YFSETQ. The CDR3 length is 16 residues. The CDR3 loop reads CASGLAWASVTDTQYF. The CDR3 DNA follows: TGCGCCAGCGGCTTGGCCTGGGCTAGCGTGACAGATACTCAGTATTTT.